One and the same sample provided the 7 T cell receptor beta chains below, sequenced in a study of identical twins. TCRdb recomputed calls from the 5' RACE reads with MiXCR, one row per CDR3 protein. The table includes around 340,000 distinct CDR3 sequences, roughly 10% detected once. Sequenced: naive T cells sorted from blood. Receptors originate from a woman aged 45-59 years in good health.

This clonotype was observed a handful of times. The V and J genes are TRBV6-1 and TRBJ2-5; 16 bases agree with TRBD2. This CDR3 is 16 amino acids long. V lost 7 bases, J lost 7 bases, and 9 bases stayed unmatched. Germline loops: CDR1 MNHNS, CDR2 SASEGT. CDR3 coding DNA: TGTGCCAGCATGGGACTAGCGGGAGGGCCAACCGGGACCCAGTACTTC. Its protein is CASMGLAGGPTGTQYF.

This clonotype was recorded at least ten times. The V call is TRBV5-1, the J call TRBJ2-7, with 7 bases aligning to TRBD1. Germline CDR1 reads SGHRS; CDR2 reads YFSETQ. Trimming removed 3 bases from V and 6 bases from J; junction bases left unmatched: 6. The CDR3 has 13 residues. The CDR3 loop is CASSWGDRAEQYV. DNA of the CDR3: TGCGCCAGCAGCTGGGGCGACAGGGCCGAGCAGTACGTC.

This clonotype has a count of ten or more. The chain joins TRBV12-3 or TRBV12-4 to TRBJ1-1; possible D gene TRBD1, 6 bases. The CDR3 runs to 15 residues. V lost 3 bases to trimming and J lost 5 bases, with 16 bases between them. Here the CDR3 DNA reads TGTGCCAGCAGTTTTTGGCTGGGACAAAGGACTGAAGCTTTCTTT. Translating gives CASSFWLGQRTEAFF.

The V gene is TRBV5-1, the J gene TRBJ2-6; D unresolved. The CDR3 has 14 residues. The V end was cut by 6 bases, the J end by 0 bases, with 7 bases between. CDR1 and CDR2 from the germline V gene are SGHRS and YFSETQ. The CDR3 sequence is CASNSISGANVLTF. CDR3 nucleotides: TGCGCCAGCAATTCGATCTCTGGGGCCAACGTCCTGACTTTC.

The genes are TRBV20-1 and TRBJ2-1; tentatively, D is TRBD2 (5 bases). The CDR3 has 12 residues. Germline V gene sequence: CDR1 DFQATT, CDR2 SNEGSKA (reference sequence). The ends were cut back, 0 bases at V and 9 bases at J, with 9 bases in the middle. The CDR3 bases are TGCAGTGCTAGAGAGCCGGGGAGTGAGCAGTTCTTC. Translation gives CSAREPGSEQFF.

This clonotype has only a few counts. The chain carries TRBV15 and TRBJ1-5; 8 positions agree with TRBD1. The junction had 2 bases not matched to a gene; V was cut back by 1 base and J by 0 bases. The CDR3 is 16 amino acids. Germline V CDR1 and CDR2: LNHNV, YYDKDF (reference sequence). The DNA for the CDR3 is TGTGCCACCAGCAGAGCGACAGGGGTTAGCAATCAGCCCCAGCATTTT. It specifies CATSRATGVSNQPQHF.

V is TRBV9 and J is TRBJ1-1; D is uncertain. V was clipped by 0 bases and J by 4 bases, with 13 bases between them. This CDR3 has 15 residues. Germline-derived CDR1 and CDR2 are SGDLS and YYNGEE. The CDR3 region has the DNA TGTGCCAGCAGCGTAGGAGTGGATTGGGGCACTGAAGCTTTCTTT. Translating gives CASSVGVDWGTEAFF.